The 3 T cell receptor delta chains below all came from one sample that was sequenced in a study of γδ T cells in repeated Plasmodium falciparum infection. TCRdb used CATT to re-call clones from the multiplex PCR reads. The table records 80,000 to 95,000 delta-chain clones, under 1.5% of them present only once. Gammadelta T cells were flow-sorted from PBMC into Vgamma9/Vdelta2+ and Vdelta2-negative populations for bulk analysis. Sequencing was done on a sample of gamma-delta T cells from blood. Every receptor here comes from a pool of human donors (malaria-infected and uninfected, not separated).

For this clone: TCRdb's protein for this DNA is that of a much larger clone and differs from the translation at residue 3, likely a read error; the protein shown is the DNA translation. The CDR3 region is CASDTVGDPPRRRTDKLIF. The CDR3 region has the DNA TGTGCCAGTGACACCGTGGGGGATCCCCCTCGGAGGAGGACCGATAAACTCATCTTT. The chain joins TRDV2 to TRDJ1; 8 nucleotides agree with TRDD3. TCRdb leaves out the J gene; it was filled in here by matching the DNA to germline. There are 19 residues in the CDR3. Germline assignment: CDR1 GEAIGNYY and CDR2 EKD.

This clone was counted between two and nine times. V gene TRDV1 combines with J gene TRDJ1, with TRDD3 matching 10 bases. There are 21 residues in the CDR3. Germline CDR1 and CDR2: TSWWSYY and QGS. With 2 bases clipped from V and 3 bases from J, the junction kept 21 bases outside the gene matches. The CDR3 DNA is TGTGCTCTTGGGGAAATTTACGGGTGGGGGATACAAGCTCCCGGATCCGATAAACTCATCTTT. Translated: CALGEIYGWGIQAPGSDKLIF.

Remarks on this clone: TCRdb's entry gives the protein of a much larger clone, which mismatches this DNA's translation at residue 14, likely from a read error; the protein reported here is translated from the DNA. The CDR3 coding sequence is TGTGCTCTTGGACCCCGAGGGGGATACGGGCCCGATAAACCCATCTTT. This sequence encodes CALGPRGGYGPDKPIF. The V gene was identified as TRDV1, while no J gene was called; no check of the table's D call, TRDD3, against the DNA was made. Germline V gene data show CDR1 as TSWWSYY and CDR2 as QGS. This CDR3 spans 16 amino acids.